The 27 T cell receptor beta chains reported below all come from one sample, sequenced in a study of blood T cell repertoires in COVID-19. Repertoires were generated with immunoSEQ multiplex PCR, while TCRdb's copy carries only in-frame clones and drops some. Of tens of thousands of clones listed, about nine tenths are singletons. What was sequenced was peripheral blood. These receptors originate from a woman of 80 years or more with COVID-19, enrolled during active disease.

The J gene is TRBJ2-7, the V gene TRBV7-8, with 8 bases fitting TRBD1. The CDR3 length is 12 residues. Germline-derived CDR1 and CDR2 are SGHVS and FQNEAQ. After removal of 5 bases from V and 6 bases from J, the junction contained 3 bases not matched to a gene. The CDR3 region has the DNA TGTGCCAGCAGCAAGACAGGGGTCGAGCAGTACTTC. Encoded protein: CASSKTGVEQYF.

CDR3 sequence: CASSVGSHQETQYF. CDR3 DNA sequence: TGTGCCAGCAGCGTGGGTAGCCACCAAGAGACCCAGTACTTC. V and J are TRBV9 and TRBJ2-5; D call uncertain. Per the germline V gene, CDR1 is SGDLS and CDR2 is YYNGEE. The CDR3 covers 14 residues. V was trimmed by 2 bases and J by 0 bases, leaving 8 bases between them.

The CDR3: CASSWGGMNTEAFF. In nucleotides, the CDR3 is TGTGCCAGCAGCTGGGGGGGTATGAACACTGAAGCTTTCTTT. This chain uses TRBV7-2 with TRBJ1-1, with TRBD1 as a possible D gene (5 bases). The V end was cut by 4 bases, the J end by 0 bases, with 9 bases between. The CDR3 consists of 14 residues. Germline V CDR1 and CDR2: SGHTA, FQGNSA.

The gene calls are TRBV20-1 and TRBJ2-3; 8 bases line up with TRBD2. CDR3 length: 15 amino acids. The V gene end was trimmed by 3 bases and the J gene end by 6 bases; junction bases not matched to a gene: 11. Germline CDR1 DFQATT, CDR2 SNEGSKA (reference sequence). The DNA of the CDR3 is TGCAGTGCTAGTGGATTAGCGGGGAACAGGGATACGCAGTATTTT. Translated, it gives CSASGLAGNRDTQYF.

V gene TRBV19 combines with J gene TRBJ1-6, with D unresolved. The CDR3 is 18 amino acids. Germline loops: CDR1 LNHDA, CDR2 SQIVND (reference sequence). Deletions cut 0 bases from V and 7 bases from J, with 19 bases between. The CDR3: CASSIDRGVGLRNSPLHF. The CDR3 DNA follows: TGTGCCAGTAGTATAGACCGCGGGGTAGGGCTCCGGAATTCACCCCTCCACTTT.

V is TRBV5-1 and J is TRBJ1-6; the D is unclear. V was pared by 7 bases and J by 6 bases, with 20 bases between. CDR1 SGHRS and CDR2 YFSETQ come from the germline V gene. The CDR3 is 16 residues long. CDR3 region: CASRRGREASNSPLHF. Here the CDR3 DNA reads TGCGCCAGCCGTAGAGGGAGGGAGGCTTCTAATTCACCCCTCCACTTT.

The gene calls are TRBV5-4 and TRBJ2-7; the match to TRBD1 covers 9 bases. The CDR3 is 14 amino acids. Germline V gene sequence: CDR1 SGHNT, CDR2 YYREEE (reference sequence). Trimming at V came to 4 bases and at J to 2 bases, leaving 4 bases not matched to a gene. CDR3 amino acids: CASSVDRGPYEQYF. The CDR3 DNA follows: TGTGCCAGCAGCGTGGACAGGGGCCCCTACGAGCAGTACTTC.

The chain is built from TRBV20-1 and TRBJ2-5, with D unresolved. Per germline, CDR1 DFQATT and CDR2 SNEGSKA (reference sequence). Trimming took 6 bases from V and 5 from J, leaving 10 bases between them. This CDR3 has 11 amino acids. In nucleotides, the CDR3 is TGCAGTGCGCGCGTCTGGGAGACCCAGTACTTC. Its translation: CSARVWETQYF.

Remarks on this clone: An end of the junction does not agree with germline; a read error may underlie this. The genes are TRBV5-1 and TRBJ2-7, with D perhaps TRBD1 (6 bases). This CDR3 spans 14 amino acids. The germline CDR1 and CDR2 sequences are SGHRS and YFSETQ. The CDR3 loop is CASSLVTGKGRMHF. The CDR3 region has the DNA TGCGCCAGCAGCTTGGTAACAGGGAAGGGGCGGATGCACTTC.

V is TRBV19 and J is TRBJ1-6, with D perhaps TRBD1 (6 bases). Germline values: CDR1 LNHDA, CDR2 SQIVND (reference sequence). CDR3 length: 17 amino acids. Deletions cut 5 bases from V and 1 base from J, with 15 bases between. The CDR3 loop is CASSARGRSSYNSPLHF. In DNA form, the CDR3 reads TGTGCCAGTAGTGCCAGGGGTCGGTCGTCCTATAATTCACCCCTCCACTTT.

This clone was detected only once. The rearrangement links TRBV19 to TRBJ2-4; 8 nucleotides align to TRBD1. The CDR3 extends over 15 amino acids. Trimming removed 2 bases from V and 4 bases from J; junction bases left unmatched: 4. Germline V gives CDR1 LNHDA, CDR2 SQIVND (reference sequence). CDR3 bases: TGTGCCAGTAGTATACAGCAGGGGGCAAAAAACATTCAGTACTTC. This codes for CASSIQQGAKNIQYF.

The chain carries TRBV4-1 and TRBJ1-5; TRBD1 is a possible D gene (6 bases). The V end was cut by 3 bases, the J end by 6 bases, with 21 bases between. Germline CDR1 and CDR2: MGHRA and YSYEKL. This CDR3 is built from 17 residues. Here the CDR3 reads CASSQSGDGRGAQPQHF. DNA of the CDR3: TGCGCCAGCAGCCAGAGCGGAGATGGCAGGGGTGCTCAGCCCCAGCATTTT.

This chain links TRBV6-1 with TRBJ1-2; a possible D gene is TRBD1 (6 bases). The ends were cut back, 3 bases at V and 0 bases at J, with 20 bases in the middle. The V gene's germline CDR1 is MNHNS and CDR2 SASEGT. The CDR3 has 18 residues. The CDR3 protein is CASSDWKGVVAANYGYTF. The CDR3, as DNA: TGTGCCAGCAGTGACTGGAAGGGGGTTGTGGCTGCTAACTATGGCTACACCTTC.

The chain is built from TRBV11-2 and TRBJ2-5, with 11 bases aligning to TRBD2. With V trimmed by 0 bases and J by 1 base, 4 bases remained unmatched. This CDR3 has 17 residues. CDR1 is SGHAT and CDR2 is FQNNGV in the germline V gene. Here the CDR3 reads CASSLDYLAGGQETQYF. The CDR3 DNA follows: TGTGCCAGCAGCTTAGATTATCTAGCGGGGGGCCAAGAGACCCAGTACTTC.

The V call is TRBV4-1, the J call TRBJ1-2; tentatively, D is TRBD1 (6 bases). CDR1 and CDR2 from the germline V gene are MGHRA and YSYEKL. Trimming pared 3 bases from V and 4 bases from J, leaving 15 bases between. This CDR3 has 15 amino acids. The CDR3 here is CASSQTLGTLYGYTF. Written as DNA, the CDR3 is TGCGCCAGCAGCCAGACCCTTGGGACACTCTATGGCTACACCTTC.

This chain uses TRBV7-9 with TRBJ2-7, with D tentatively TRBD1 (6 bases). The CDR3 totals 13 residues. V was pared by 5 bases and J by 0 bases, with 8 bases between. Germline V gene data show CDR1 as SEHNR and CDR2 as FQNEAQ (reference sequence). The CDR3 loop is CASSPDSSYEQYF. CDR3 sequence (DNA): TGTGCCAGCAGCCCGGACAGCTCCTACGAGCAGTACTTC.

This clone was observed a few times. The rearrangement links TRBV9 to TRBJ2-2; the D gene is possibly TRBD1 (5 bases). The germline gives CDR1 SGDLS, CDR2 YYNGEE. V dropped 7 bases and J dropped 7 bases, with 17 bases sitting between them. This CDR3 spans 14 amino acids. This CDR3 is CASAPQAVDGELFF. In DNA form, the CDR3 reads TGTGCCAGCGCCCCACAGGCAGTAGACGGGGAGCTGTTTTTT. The full variable domain, in which reference TRBV9 and TRBJ2-2 provide the parts outside the CDR3, is DSGVTQTPKHLITATGQRVTLRCSPRSGDLSVYWYQQSLDQGLQFLIQYYNGEERAKGNILERFSAQQFPDLHSELNLSSLELGDSALYFCASAPQAVDGELFFGEGSRLTVL.

The CDR3 DNA reads TGTGCCAGCAGCCAAAGGGCAGGAGGGAACACCGGGGAGCTGTTTTTT. This encodes CASSQRAGGNTGELFF. The chain employs TRBV3-1 (or the pseudogene TRBV3-2) and TRBJ2-2, with D perhaps matching TRBD2 (5 bases). V gave up 2 bases and J gave up 1 base, with 11 bases separating them. This CDR3 region has 16 residues. CDR1 is LGHDT and CDR2 is YNNKEL in the germline V gene (reference sequence).

This rearrangement joins TRBV18 to TRBJ2-3; TRBD2 matches 12 bases. The CDR3 length is 16 residues. Germline values: CDR1 KGHSH, CDR2 LQKENI. With V trimmed by 5 bases and J by 0 bases, 3 bases remained unmatched. Here the CDR3 DNA reads TGTGCCAGCTCAATAACTAGCGGGGGGAGCACAGATACGCAGTATTTT. Encoded protein: CASSITSGGSTDTQYF.

The chain combines TRBV5-4 with TRBJ2-3, with TRBD2 identical over 10 bases. Germline CDR1 and CDR2: SGHNT and YYREEE (reference sequence). With V trimmed by 0 bases and J by 7 bases, 11 bases remained unmatched. The CDR3 totals 17 residues. This CDR3 is CASSLGASGGRGNTQYF. CDR3 in DNA: TGTGCCAGCAGCTTGGGGGCTAGCGGGGGCCGTGGGAATACGCAGTATTTT.

The chain uses TRBV24-1 and TRBJ2-6; 9 bases map to TRBD1. Germline loops: CDR1 KGHDR, CDR2 SFDVKD. The CDR3 contains 17 residues. Trimming cost V 6 bases and J 2 bases; bases outside gene matches: 7. CDR3 amino acids: CATSPSQGAAGANVLTF. The CDR3 DNA is TGTGCCACCAGTCCCTCACAGGGGGCCGCTGGGGCCAACGTCCTGACTTTC.

The rearrangement uses TRBV21-1 and TRBJ1-5; the listed D gene, TRBD1, was not tested against the DNA. TRBV21-1 is a known pseudogene. CDR3 length: 20 residues. CDR3 in amino acids: CASSKGIPGTGSFSNQPQHF. The CDR3 DNA is TGTGCCAGCAGCAAAGGGATTCCAGGGACAGGTTCTTTTAGCAATCAGCCCCAGCATTTT.

This clone was observed a single time. This chain uses TRBV5-1 with TRBJ1-6; 7 positions match TRBD1. This CDR3 region has 15 residues. The V gene's germline CDR1 is SGHRS and CDR2 YFSETQ. Trimming removed 4 bases from V and 6 bases from J; junction bases left unmatched: 7. CDR3 DNA: TGCGCCAGCAGCCGAGAAACAGGGGTTAATTCACCCCTCCACTTT. Encoded protein: CASSRETGVNSPLHF.

The genes are TRBV6-5 and TRBJ1-6; 9 bases are a match to TRBD1. Trimming took 9 bases from V and 9 from J; bases not matched to a gene: 12. Per the germline V gene, CDR1 is MNHEY and CDR2 is SVGAGI. The CDR3 extends over 15 amino acids. Here the CDR3 DNA reads TGTGCCAGTGAGATAACCGGGACAGGGCTTTCACCCCTCCACTTT. Translated, it gives CASEITGTGLSPLHF.

CDR3 DNA: TGTGCCAGCAGCCAGGGACTAGCCGAAGAGACCCAGTACTTC. This encodes CASSQGLAEETQYF. J is TRBJ2-5 and V is TRBV3-1 (or the pseudogene TRBV3-2), with 9 bases fitting TRBD2. Germline V gene data show CDR1 as LGHDT and CDR2 as YNNKEL (reference sequence). There are 14 residues in the CDR3. Losses at the gene ends were 3 bases for V and 3 bases for J; bases not matched to a gene: 2.

This clone was counted only a few times. This sequence joins TRBV3-1 (or the pseudogene TRBV3-2) and TRBJ1-1, with 8 bases fitting TRBD1. The CDR3 consists of 18 residues. Per germline, CDR1 LGHDT and CDR2 YNNKEL (reference sequence). After removal of 1 base from V and 4 bases from J, the junction contained 14 bases not matched to a gene. CDR3 protein: CASSQVPTQGAFSTEAFF. CDR3 nucleotides: TGTGCCAGCAGCCAAGTCCCCACTCAGGGGGCTTTTTCCACTGAAGCTTTCTTT.

This clone showed up just a few times. This chain links TRBV18 with TRBJ1-1; D is possibly TRBD1 (6 bases). CDR3 length equals 15 residues. CDR1 and CDR2 (germline): KGHSH, LQKENI. V was cut by 2 bases and J by 1 base, with 11 bases left in between. This chain's CDR3 is CASSPNQGRNTEAFF. The DNA for the CDR3 is TGTGCCAGCTCACCAAATCAGGGGCGGAACACTGAAGCTTTCTTT.